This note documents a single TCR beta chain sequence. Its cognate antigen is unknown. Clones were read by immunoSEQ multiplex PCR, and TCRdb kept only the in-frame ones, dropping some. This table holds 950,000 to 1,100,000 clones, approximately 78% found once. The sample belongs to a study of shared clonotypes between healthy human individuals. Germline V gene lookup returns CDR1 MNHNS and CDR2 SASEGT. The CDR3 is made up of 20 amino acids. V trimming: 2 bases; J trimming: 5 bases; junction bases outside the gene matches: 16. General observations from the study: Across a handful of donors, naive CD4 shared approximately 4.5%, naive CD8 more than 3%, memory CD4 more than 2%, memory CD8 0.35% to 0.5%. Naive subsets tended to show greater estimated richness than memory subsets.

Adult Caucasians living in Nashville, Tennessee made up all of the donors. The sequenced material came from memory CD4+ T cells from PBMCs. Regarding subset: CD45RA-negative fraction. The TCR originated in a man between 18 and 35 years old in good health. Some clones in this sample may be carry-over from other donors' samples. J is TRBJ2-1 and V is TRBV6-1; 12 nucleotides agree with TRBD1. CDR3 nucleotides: TGTGCCAGCAGTGAACAGGGGACAGGGGGCTTTAAGAGATATAACAATGAGCAGTTCTTC. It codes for CASSEQGTGGFKRYNNEQFF.